This TCR beta chain was obtained from a study of blood T cell repertoires in COVID-19. Per germline, CDR1 MNHEY and CDR2 SMNVEV (reference sequence). The CDR3 has 13 residues. The V and J ends lost 7 bases and 0 bases respectively, with 8 bases between them. How the authors handled the data: Researchers report that nucleated cell counts were estimated from reference gene primer amplification. Profiling relied on immunoSEQ multiplex PCR, and the TCRdb table lists in-frame clones only, not all of them. V and J calls and clone size come straight from that table; D and trimming were deduced from the DNA. The table lists approximately 170,000 clones, around 78% of them singletons. This study enrolled people aged about 18 to 90 from 20 to 25 US geographic areas. Clinical history as reported by participants underpinned cohort assignment.

The rearrangement links TRBV27 to TRBJ2-3; D gene unclear. This clonotype was sampled from a woman between 50 and 59 years old who had recovered from COVID-19. The specimen sequenced was PBMCs or T cells enriched from blood (not recorded which). The CDR3, as DNA: TGTGCCAGCAAACTATCTAGCACAGATACGCAGTATTTT. Its protein product is CASKLSSTDTQYF.